These 20 T cell receptor beta chains originate from one sample sequenced in a study of blood T cell repertoires in COVID-19. Method: immunoSEQ multiplex PCR; TCRdb's copy keeps in-frame clones and lacks some. This sample yields about 300,000 clones, of which more than 80% are seen a single time; roughly 6.5% belongs to the top ten. The sequenced sample was peripheral blood. The receptors were sampled from a man aged 18 to 30 who had recovered from COVID-19.

The rearrangement joins TRBV5-1 to TRBJ2-3; D is unresolved. V was cut by 0 bases and J by 0 bases, with 11 bases left in between. There are 16 residues in the CDR3. The germline gives CDR1 SGHRS, CDR2 YFSETQ. As DNA, the CDR3 is TGCGCCAGCAGCTTGGGGCTAGAGGCTAGCACAGATACGCAGTATTTT. Translation gives CASSLGLEASTDTQYF. Together with reference TRBV5-1 and TRBJ2-3, the CDR3 gives the full variable domain: KAGVTQTPRYLIKTRGQQVTLSCSPISGHRSVSWYQQTPGQGLQFLFEYFSETQRNKGNFPGRFSGRQFSNSRSEMNVSTLELGDSALYLCASSLGLEASTDTQYFGPGTRLTVL.

The chain recombines TRBV6-1 with TRBJ1-6; D call uncertain. This CDR3 is 15 amino acids long. Trimming removed 2 bases at V and 3 bases at J, with 8 bases between. The V gene's germline CDR1 is MNHNS and CDR2 SASEGT. The CDR3 sequence is CASSELAGYNSPLHF. Here the CDR3 DNA reads TGTGCCAGCAGTGAATTAGCCGGCTATAATTCACCCCTCCACTTT.

The CDR3 coding sequence is TGTGCCAGCTCACCACTAAATCGACAGGGCCCGGCTTTCTTT. This sequence encodes CASSPLNRQGPAFF. The chain employs TRBV18 and TRBJ1-1; TRBD1 aligns across 7 bases. Losses at the gene ends were 1 base for V and 11 bases for J; bases not matched to a gene: 10. The CDR3 runs 14 residues. Germline V gene sequence: CDR1 KGHSH, CDR2 LQKENI.

This clone showed up just once. The chain combines TRBV6-5 with TRBJ2-2; D is perhaps TRBD1 (5 bases). The CDR3 is 15 residues long. Trimming stripped 2 bases from V and 4 bases from J, with 11 bases between. The germline gives CDR1 MNHEY, CDR2 SVGAGI. CDR3 bases: TGTGCCAGCAGTTACCGCAGGGTAACCACCGGGGAGCTGTTTTTT. This encodes CASSYRRVTTGELFF.

This clone was seen only a few times. This same CDR3 is encoded by further DNA sequences in the sample. This rearrangement joins TRBV7-3 to TRBJ1-1; possible D gene TRBD1, 6 bases. The CDR3 is made up of 13 amino acids. Trimming shortened V by 4 bases and J by 1 base, and 7 bases separated the two germline ends. Per germline, CDR1 SGHTA and CDR2 FQGTGA. The DNA for the CDR3 is TGTGCCAGCAGCTCACAGGGGAACACTGAAGCTTTCTTT. Its protein is CASSSQGNTEAFF. The full variable domain, with the rest looked up from reference TRBV7-3 and TRBJ1-1, is GAGVSQTPSNKVTEKGKYVELRCDPISGHTALYWYRQSLGQGPEFLIYFQGTGAADDSGLPNDRFFAVRPEGSVSTLKIQRTERGDSAVYLCASSSQGNTEAFFGQGTRLTVV.

CDR3 residues: CATRGTPPYEQYF. The CDR3 region has the DNA TGTGCCACCAGGGGGACTCCTCCCTACGAGCAGTACTTC. This chain joins TRBV24-1 and TRBJ2-7; tentatively, D is TRBD2 (6 bases). Trimming took off 7 bases at V and 2 bases at J, with 11 bases between the two ends. Looked up from germline, CDR1 is KGHDR and CDR2 is SFDVKD. The CDR3 contains 13 residues.

The chain employs TRBV6-1 and TRBJ1-5, with TRBD1 identical over 8 bases. In germline, CDR1 is MNHNS, CDR2 SASEGT. The CDR3 extends over 16 amino acids. V was pared by 3 bases and J by 6 bases, with 10 bases of the junction left unmatched. Here the CDR3 reads CASSDDGRGRSQPQHF. CDR3 bases: TGTGCCAGCAGTGACGATGGCAGGGGGCGAAGTCAGCCCCAGCATTTT.

V gene TRBV19 combines with J gene TRBJ2-2; a possible D gene is TRBD2 (5 bases). The germline CDR1 and CDR2 sequences are LNHDA and SQIVND (reference sequence). Trimming cost V 3 bases and J 5 bases, with 19 bases left between them. This CDR3 contains 17 residues. Here the CDR3 DNA reads TGTGCCAGTAGTATGTCGGATCGGGGAGTGCGAACCGGGGAGCTGTTTTTT. Translating it yields CASSMSDRGVRTGELFF. Full variable domain (outside the CDR3, taken from reference TRBV19 and TRBJ2-2): DGGITQSPKYLFRKEGQNVTLSCEQNLNHDAMYWYRQDPGQGLRLIYYSQIVNDFQKGDIAEGYSVSREKKESFPLTVTSAQKNPTAFYLCASSMSDRGVRTGELFFGEGSRLTVL.

The chain employs TRBV20-1 and TRBJ2-1, with D maybe TRBD2 (5 bases). Germline-derived CDR1 and CDR2 are DFQATT and SNEGSKA (reference sequence). V lost 3 bases to trimming and J lost 7 bases, with 19 bases between them. The length of the CDR3 is 15 residues. CDR3 amino acids: CSASRSRALANEQFF. The CDR3 DNA reads TGCAGTGCTAGTAGGTCGCGGGCTTTAGCAAATGAGCAGTTCTTC.

This chain links TRBV19 with TRBJ1-1; TRBD1 matches 7 bases. The CDR3 runs 11 residues. Trimming removed 5 bases from V and 8 bases from J; junction bases left unmatched: 2. The V gene's germline CDR1 is LNHDA and CDR2 SQIVND (reference sequence). CDR3 in amino acids: CASSDRVEAFF. The DNA of the CDR3 is TGTGCCAGTAGTGACAGGGTCGAAGCTTTCTTT.

J is TRBJ1-3 and V is TRBV19; the match to TRBD1 covers 9 bases. Per the germline V gene, CDR1 is LNHDA and CDR2 is SQIVND (reference sequence). J lost 2 bases, V lost 4 bases, and 9 bases had no gene match. The CDR3 loop spans 17 amino acids. CDR3 sequence (DNA): TGTGCCAGTAGTAAGGACACAGGGGGCGCGCCTGGAAACACCATATATTTT. Amino acid sequence: CASSKDTGGAPGNTIYF. Full variable domain (outside the CDR3, taken from reference TRBV19 and TRBJ1-3): DGGITQSPKYLFRKEGQNVTLSCEQNLNHDAMYWYRQDPGQGLRLIYYSQIVNDFQKGDIAEGYSVSREKKESFPLTVTSAQKNPTAFYLCASSKDTGGAPGNTIYFGEGSWLTVV.

This chain joins TRBV4-1 and TRBJ2-1; tentatively, D is TRBD2 (6 bases). Germline assignment: CDR1 MGHRA and CDR2 YSYEKL. Deletions cut 4 bases from V and 8 bases from J, with 24 bases between. This CDR3 is built from 17 residues. The CDR3: CASSPRYRDSYRDEQFF. CDR3 nucleotide sequence: TGCGCCAGCAGCCCGCGGTACCGGGACTCCTATAGGGATGAGCAGTTCTTC.

Notes on this clone: The sample contains more than one DNA sequence encoding this CDR3. The chain couples TRBV29-1 to TRBJ2-7, with 11 positions matching TRBD1. Germline assignment: CDR1 SQVTM and CDR2 ANQGSEA. The CDR3 is 13 amino acids. Germline trimming cut 6 bases from V and 4 bases from J; bases unmatched to any gene: 5. The CDR3 loop reads CSVTDRGRYEQYF. The CDR3 DNA follows: TGCAGCGTCACGGACAGGGGGCGATACGAGCAGTACTTC.

The gene calls are TRBV6-2 or TRBV6-3 and TRBJ1-6; possibly TRBD1 for D (6 bases). The CDR3 spans 17 residues. The V end was cut by 5 bases, the J end by 0 bases, with 14 bases between. Per the germline V gene, CDR1 is MNHEY and CDR2 is SVGEGT. The CDR3 here is CASSTPGQSSYNSPLHF. The CDR3 DNA reads TGTGCCAGCAGTACCCCGGGACAAAGCTCCTATAATTCACCCCTCCACTTT.

The V and J genes are TRBV6-5 and TRBJ2-5; 9 nucleotides match TRBD2. CDR1 and CDR2 from the germline V gene are MNHEY and SVGAGI. With V trimmed by 6 bases and J by 3 bases, 5 bases remained unmatched. This CDR3 has 14 residues. For the CDR3, the DNA is TGTGCCAGCAGAACATTAGCGGGGGAAGAGACCCAGTACTTC. This sequence encodes CASRTLAGEETQYF.

The rearrangement links TRBV6-1 to TRBJ2-7, with 7 bases identical to TRBD1. Germline V gives CDR1 MNHNS, CDR2 SASEGT. This CDR3 region has 15 residues. V gave up 3 bases and J gave up 5 bases; unmatched junction bases: 10. DNA for the CDR3: TGTGCCAGCAGTGAGCGACAGGGTATGAGGAACGAGCAGTACTTC. Amino acids: CASSERQGMRNEQYF.

The rearrangement links TRBV7-9 to TRBJ2-3; 8 nucleotides match TRBD2. Trimming cost V 5 bases and J 14 bases; bases outside gene matches: 9. This CDR3 contains 12 residues. Germline CDR1 is SEHNR and CDR2 is FQNEAQ (reference sequence). The DNA for the CDR3 is TGTGCCAGCAGCCTAAGGACTAGCCTTACGTATTTT. Translated, it gives CASSLRTSLTYF.

CDR3 nucleotide sequence: TGCGCCAGCAGCTTGACCGGGAGTTCCTACAATGAGCAGTTCTTC. Residues: CASSLTGSSYNEQFF. The chain is built from TRBV5-1 and TRBJ2-1, with D possibly being TRBD2 (6 bases). Trimming cost V 1 base and J 1 base, with 9 bases left between them. Looked up from germline, CDR1 is SGHRS and CDR2 is YFSETQ. The CDR3 contains 15 residues.

CDR3 DNA sequence: TGCGCCAGCAGCCAAGTTGGGACAGGGAGGCAGCCCCAGCATTTT. It translates to CASSQVGTGRQPQHF. The chain recombines TRBV4-1 with TRBJ1-5; TRBD1 matches at 9 bases. V gave up 1 base and J gave up 7 bases; unmatched junction bases: 5. Germline V gene lookup returns CDR1 MGHRA and CDR2 YSYEKL. The CDR3 is made up of 15 amino acids.

A few counts support this clone. The rearrangement links TRBV25-1 to TRBJ1-1, with D hard to call. From germline, CDR1 is MGHDK and CDR2 SYGVNS. The CDR3 extends over 13 amino acids. Trimming removed 3 bases from V and 1 base from J, with 6 bases in between. CDR3 sequence: CASSENRNTEAFF. As DNA, the CDR3 is TGTGCCAGCAGTGAGAACAGGAACACTGAAGCTTTCTTT.